This T cell receptor (beta chain) comes out of a study of T cell changes during pregnancy in multiple sclerosis. Profiled with immunoSEQ multiplex PCR; TCRdb holds only in-frame clones, not every one. The sample has approximately 51,000 clones, under 95% seen once. From germline, CDR1 is LNHNV and CDR2 YYDKDF (reference sequence). V gave up 6 bases and J gave up 8 bases; unmatched junction bases: 17. This CDR3 comprises 17 residues. This clonotype was sampled from a female donor with multiple sclerosis, enrolled in a pregnancy study. Sequencing was performed on CD4+ T cells from peripheral blood mononuclear cells, taken in the second trimester of pregnancy. The rearrangement joins TRBV15 to TRBJ1-5; 9 bases map to TRBD1. This chain's CDR3 is CATRRLPGQGVREPQHF. DNA of the CDR3: TGTGCCACCAGGAGACTTCCGGGACAGGGAGTGCGGGAGCCCCAGCATTTT.